This T cell receptor beta chain was recovered during a study of radiation and T cells in renal cell carcinoma. Study-wide findings and caveats: Baseline intratumoral clonotype presence is unknown without pretreatment biopsies. Top tumor clonotypes rose in blood 2 weeks post-radiation, then contracted.

Measured with immunoSEQ multiplex PCR; TCRdb has only the in-frame clones, and not every one. The sample yields tens of thousands of clones, roughly 79% seen once. As for this clone: Its antigen is still unknown.

Time point denoted: blood 2 weeks post-SBRT. Treatment here: 15 Gy SBRT to primary tumor, nephrectomy 4 weeks later. After SBRT, blood was collected at 2 and 4 weeks, plus baseline. This CDR3 comprises 14 residues. Per germline, CDR1 KGHSY and CDR2 FQNENV. The germline V and J ends were trimmed by 3 bases and 4 bases, with 12 bases remaining between them. Sequencing was performed on blood, taken from a patient whose treatment included radiotherapy and nephrectomy. The receptor's source is a man aged 55 to 70 with renal cell carcinoma. The rearrangement uses TRBV16 and TRBJ1-1, with D possibly TRBD1 on 6 matching bases. CDR3 sequence (DNA): TGTGCCAGCAGCCAGAACAGGGTAGTCACTGAAGCTTTCTTT. Its protein is CASSQNRVVTEAFF.